This note documents a single T cell receptor (beta chain) sequence. Profiled with immunoSEQ multiplex PCR; TCRdb holds only in-frame clones, not every one. The sample comprises tens of thousands of clones, more than 85% of which are singletons, and more than 15% rests with the top ten. This sample is part of a study of blood T cell repertoires in COVID-19. About the study: COVID-19 samples collected from the United States, Italy and Spain covered acute and convalescent phases. Sources were T cells, B-cell-depleted T cells, or PBMCs; the material itself was cDNA or gDNA.

V lost 4 bases, J lost 11 bases, and 19 bases lay in between. CDR3 length equals 14 residues. Germline V gene data show CDR1 as KGHDR and CDR2 as SFDVKD. This clonotype originated in a human donor with active COVID-19. The donor label of this sample is uncertain. The rearrangement links TRBV24-1 to TRBJ1-1; D perhaps matches TRBD1 (6 bases). The material sequenced was peripheral blood. The CDR3 is CATSDDRIISSAFF. DNA for the CDR3: TGTGCCACCAGTGACGACAGGATTATTTCATCGGCTTTCTTT.